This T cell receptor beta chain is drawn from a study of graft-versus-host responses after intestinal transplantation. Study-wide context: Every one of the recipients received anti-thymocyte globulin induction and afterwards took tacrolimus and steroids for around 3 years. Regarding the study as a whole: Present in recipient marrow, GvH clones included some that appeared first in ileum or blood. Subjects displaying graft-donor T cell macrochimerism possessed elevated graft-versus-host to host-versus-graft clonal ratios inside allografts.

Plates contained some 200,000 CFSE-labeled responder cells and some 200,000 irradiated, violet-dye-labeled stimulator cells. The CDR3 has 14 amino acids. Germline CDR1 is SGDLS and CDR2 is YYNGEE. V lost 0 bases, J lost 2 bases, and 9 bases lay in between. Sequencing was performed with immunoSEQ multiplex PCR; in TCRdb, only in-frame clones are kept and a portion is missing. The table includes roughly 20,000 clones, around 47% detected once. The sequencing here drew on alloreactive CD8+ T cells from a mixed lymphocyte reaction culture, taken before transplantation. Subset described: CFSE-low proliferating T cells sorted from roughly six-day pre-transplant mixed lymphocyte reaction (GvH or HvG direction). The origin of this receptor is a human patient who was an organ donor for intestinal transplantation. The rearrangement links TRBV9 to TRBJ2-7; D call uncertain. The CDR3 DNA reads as TGTGCCAGCAGCGTAGGGTCCCGACCCTACGAGCAGTACTTC. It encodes CASSVGSRPYEQYF.